Listed below are T cell receptor beta chains from one sample, sequenced in a study of T cell repertoires in cytomegalovirus infection. TCRdb called the reads again in MiXCR, with one record for every CDR3 protein. The sample contains some 390,000 distinct CDR3 sequences, around a sixth of which appear only once. Source material: PBMCs. The origin of the receptors is a human donor in good health (CMV status not recorded). Some clones in this sample may be carry-over from other donors' samples. Both conserved end residues are part of each CDR3. A D gene is named only where the DNA matches it firmly. The size entry is marked missing in some rows and otherwise reads once, few, many or a size class.

V: TRBV20-1; size: .; D: .; J: TRBJ2-7; CDR3: CSARDARGEQYF; DNA: TGCAGTGCTAGAGATGCCAGGGGCGAGCAGTACTTC
V: TRBV19; size: many; D: TRBD2; J: TRBJ2-7; CDR3: CASSQPRLAGRTYEQYF; DNA: TGTGCCAGTAGCCAGCCGAGACTAGCGGGCCGCACCTACGAGCAGTACTTC
V: TRBV6-6; size: .; D: TRBD1; J: TRBJ2-5; CDR3: CASSYSRGGGMETQYF; DNA: TGTGCCAGCAGTTACTCGAGAGGGGGCGGAATGGAGACCCAGTACTTC
V: TRBV28; size: few; D: .; J: TRBJ1-4; CDR3: CASSTQRPERKLFF; DNA: TGTGCCAGCAGTACCCAGCGGCCGGAGCGAAAACTGTTTTTT
V: TRBV4-1; size: few; D: .; J: TRBJ2-5; CDR3: CASSQQAGIETQYF; DNA: TGCGCCAGCAGCCAACAGGCAGGGATCGAGACCCAGTACTTC
V: TRBV20-1; size: few; D: .; J: TRBJ1-6; CDR3: CSASIQGGSPLHF; DNA: TGCAGTGCTAGTATTCAGGGTGGTTCACCCCTCCACTTT
V: TRBV7-2; size: many; D: TRBD2; J: TRBJ2-4; CDR3: CASSLAGTRVQYF; DNA: TGTGCCAGCAGCTTAGCAGGGACTAGAGTTCAGTACTTC
V: TRBV13; size: few; D: .; J: TRBJ2-7; CDR3: CASSSPTRSHEQYF; DNA: TGTGCCAGCAGCTCACCGACCCGGAGCCACGAGCAGTACTTC
V: TRBV12-3/TRBV12-4; size: .; D: .; J: TRBJ1-1; CDR3: CASNTGGGSTEAFF; DNA: TGTGCCAGCAATACGGGGGGCGGGAGCACTGAAGCTTTCTTT
V: TRBV5-4; size: many; D: .; J: TRBJ2-5; CDR3: CASSLEDRPETQYF; DNA: TGTGCCAGCAGCTTGGAGGACCGGCCGGAGACCCAGTACTTC
V: TRBV18; size: .; D: .; J: TRBJ2-7; CDR3: CASSPPSYINNRDEQYF; DNA: TGTGCCAGCTCACCACCATCGTACATTAACAACCGGGACGAGCAGTACTTC
V: TRBV12-3/TRBV12-4; size: many; D: .; J: TRBJ2-3; CDR3: CASSPEWGVTGGTDTQYF; DNA: TGTGCCAGCAGCCCCGAATGGGGGGTAACGGGGGGCACAGATACGCAGTATTTT
V: TRBV5-1; size: .; D: TRBD2; J: TRBJ2-1; CDR3: CASSSSGAGEEQFF; DNA: TGCGCCAGCAGCTCTAGCGGGGCCGGGGAGGAGCAGTTCTTC
V: TRBV24-1; size: few; D: .; J: TRBJ2-1; CDR3: CATSAGPYNEQFF; DNA: TGTGCCACCAGCGCGGGCCCGTACAATGAGCAGTTCTTC
V: TRBV5-1; size: .; D: .; J: TRBJ2-1; CDR3: CASSVGVRTNEQFF; DNA: TGCGCCAGCAGCGTGGGGGTTAGAACCAATGAGCAGTTCTTC
V: TRBV7-2; size: many; D: .; J: TRBJ2-3; CDR3: CASSLTGPLSTQYF; DNA: TGTGCCAGCAGCCTCACAGGGCCCCTTTCTACGCAGTATTTT
V: TRBV12-3/TRBV12-4; size: many; D: .; J: TRBJ2-5; CDR3: CASSLDPRETQYF; DNA: TGTGCCAGCAGTTTAGACCCGAGGGAGACCCAGTACTTC
V: TRBV20-1; size: few; D: TRBD1; J: TRBJ2-1; CDR3: CSAQGQGAFKAYNEQFF; DNA: TGCAGTGCTCAGGGGCAGGGGGCCTTCAAGGCCTACAATGAGCAGTTCTTC
V: TRBV28; size: .; D: TRBD2; J: TRBJ2-1; CDR3: CASSPRRGGDLRNEQFF; DNA: TGTGCCAGCAGTCCCCGTAGGGGAGGGGATTTGCGGAATGAGCAGTTCTTC
V: TRBV20-1; size: .; D: TRBD2; J: TRBJ2-1; CDR3: CSARDWRETGNEQFF; DNA: TGCAGTGCTAGAGATTGGCGGGAGACCGGCAATGAGCAGTTCTTC
V: TRBV12-3/TRBV12-4; size: few; D: .; J: TRBJ1-3; CDR3: CASLTSNSGNTIYF; DNA: TGTGCCAGCCTGACTTCGAACTCTGGAAACACCATATATTTT
V: TRBV7-2; size: many; D: TRBD1; J: TRBJ2-7; CDR3: CASSLLQGFTAQYF; DNA: TGTGCCAGCAGCTTGTTACAGGGGTTTACCGCGCAGTACTTC
V: TRBV12-3/TRBV12-4; size: many; D: .; J: TRBJ2-1; CDR3: CASSFWRSYNEQFF; DNA: TGTGCCAGCAGTTTCTGGCGGTCCTACAATGAGCAGTTCTTC
V: TRBV7-9; size: .; D: .; J: TRBJ1-1; CDR3: CASSEGGATEAFF; DNA: TGTGCCAGCAGCGAGGGGGGGGCCACTGAAGCTTTCTTT